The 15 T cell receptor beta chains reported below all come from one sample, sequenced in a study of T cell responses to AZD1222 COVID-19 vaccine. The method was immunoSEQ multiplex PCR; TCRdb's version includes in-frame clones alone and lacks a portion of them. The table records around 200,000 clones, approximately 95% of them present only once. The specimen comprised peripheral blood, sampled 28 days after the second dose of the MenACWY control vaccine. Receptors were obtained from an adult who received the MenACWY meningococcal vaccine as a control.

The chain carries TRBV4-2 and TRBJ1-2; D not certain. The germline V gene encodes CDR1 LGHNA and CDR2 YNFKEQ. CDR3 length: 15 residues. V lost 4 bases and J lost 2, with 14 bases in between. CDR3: CASSPGDGNNYGYTF. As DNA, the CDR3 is TGTGCCAGCAGCCCAGGAGACGGGAACAACTATGGCTACACCTTC.

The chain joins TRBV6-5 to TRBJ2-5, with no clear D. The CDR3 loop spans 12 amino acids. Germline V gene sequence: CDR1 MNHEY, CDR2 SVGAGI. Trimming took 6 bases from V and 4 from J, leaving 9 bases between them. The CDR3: CASSPNPETQYF. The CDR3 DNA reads TGTGCCAGCAGCCCCAATCCAGAGACCCAGTACTTC.

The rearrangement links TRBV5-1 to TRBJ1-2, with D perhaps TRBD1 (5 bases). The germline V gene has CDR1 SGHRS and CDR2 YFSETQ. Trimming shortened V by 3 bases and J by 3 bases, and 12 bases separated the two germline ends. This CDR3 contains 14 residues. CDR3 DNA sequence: TGCGCCAGCAGCTCTTCGGGACCGGACTATGGCTACACCTTC. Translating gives CASSSSGPDYGYTF. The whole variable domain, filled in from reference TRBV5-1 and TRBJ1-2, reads KAGVTQTPRYLIKTRGQQVTLSCSPISGHRSVSWYQQTPGQGLQFLFEYFSETQRNKGNFPGRFSGRQFSNSRSEMNVSTLELGDSALYLCASSSSGPDYGYTFGSGTRLTVV.

CDR3 nucleotide sequence: TGTGCCAGCAGTTATCGTCGACAGCACAATGAGCAGTTCTTC. This encodes CASSYRRQHNEQFF. The chain is built from TRBV6-5 and TRBJ2-1, with D perhaps matching TRBD1 (5 bases). V lost 3 bases and J 5 bases, leaving 11 bases between the germline ends. This CDR3 has 14 amino acids. Germline-derived CDR1 and CDR2 are MNHEY and SVGAGI.

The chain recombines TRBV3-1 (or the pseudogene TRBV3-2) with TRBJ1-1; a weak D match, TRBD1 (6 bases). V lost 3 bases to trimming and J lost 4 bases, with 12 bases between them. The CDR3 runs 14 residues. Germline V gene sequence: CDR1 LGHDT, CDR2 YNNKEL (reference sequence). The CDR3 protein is CASSQQGRVTEAFF. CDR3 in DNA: TGTGCCAGCAGCCAGCAGGGGCGGGTCACTGAAGCTTTCTTT.

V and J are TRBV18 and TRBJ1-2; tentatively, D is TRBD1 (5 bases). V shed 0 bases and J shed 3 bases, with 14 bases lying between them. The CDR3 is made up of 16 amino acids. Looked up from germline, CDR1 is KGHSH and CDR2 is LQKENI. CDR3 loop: CASSPPMRGSHYGYTF. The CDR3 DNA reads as TGTGCCAGCTCACCACCGATGAGGGGATCACACTATGGCTACACCTTC. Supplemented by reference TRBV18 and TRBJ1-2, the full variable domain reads NAGVMQNPRHLVRRRGQEARLRCSPMKGHSHVYWYRQLPEEGLKFMVYLQKENIIDESGMPKERFSAEFPKEGPSILRIQQVVRGDSAAYFCASSPPMRGSHYGYTFGSGTRLTVV.

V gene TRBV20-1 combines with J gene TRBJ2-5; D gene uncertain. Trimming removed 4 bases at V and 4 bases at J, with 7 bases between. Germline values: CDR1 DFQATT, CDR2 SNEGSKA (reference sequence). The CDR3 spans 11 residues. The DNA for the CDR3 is TGCAGTGCTATACTTCTAGAGACCCAGTACTTC. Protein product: CSAILLETQYF.

CDR3 sequence reads: CASSSQTAYNEQFF. DNA for the CDR3: TGTGCCAGCAGTTCCCAGACAGCTTACAATGAGCAGTTCTTC. The chain links TRBV6-2 or TRBV6-3 to TRBJ2-1, with D tentatively TRBD1 (5 bases). Trimming stripped 4 bases from V and 4 bases from J, with 11 bases between. The CDR3 consists of 14 residues. Germline loops: CDR1 MNHEY, CDR2 SVGEGT.

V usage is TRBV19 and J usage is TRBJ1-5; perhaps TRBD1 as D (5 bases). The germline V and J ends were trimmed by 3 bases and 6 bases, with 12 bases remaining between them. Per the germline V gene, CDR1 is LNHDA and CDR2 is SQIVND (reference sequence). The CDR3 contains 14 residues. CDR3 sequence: CASSISRVGQPQHF. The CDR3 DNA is TGTGCCAGTAGTATTTCCAGGGTGGGTCAGCCCCAGCATTTT.

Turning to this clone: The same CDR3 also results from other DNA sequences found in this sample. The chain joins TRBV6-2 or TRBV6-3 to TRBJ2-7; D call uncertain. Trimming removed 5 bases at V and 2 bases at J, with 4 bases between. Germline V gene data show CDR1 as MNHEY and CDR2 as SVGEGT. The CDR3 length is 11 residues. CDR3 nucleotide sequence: TGTGCCAGCAGTAGCCCCTACGAGCAGTACTTC. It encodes CASSSPYEQYF.

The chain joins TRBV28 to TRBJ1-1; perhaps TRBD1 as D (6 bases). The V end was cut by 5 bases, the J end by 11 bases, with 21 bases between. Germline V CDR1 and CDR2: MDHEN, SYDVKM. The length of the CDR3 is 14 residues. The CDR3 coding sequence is TGTGCCAGCAGTCCGGTCGGGGGGGGCCAGTGGGCTTTCTTT. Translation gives CASSPVGGGQWAFF.

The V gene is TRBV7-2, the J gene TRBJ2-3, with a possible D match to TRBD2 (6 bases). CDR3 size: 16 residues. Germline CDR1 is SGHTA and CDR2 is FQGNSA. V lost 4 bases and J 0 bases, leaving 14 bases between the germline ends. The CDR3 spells CASSSGLSHSTDTQYF. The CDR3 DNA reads TGTGCCAGCAGCTCCGGACTAAGCCATAGCACAGATACGCAGTATTTT.

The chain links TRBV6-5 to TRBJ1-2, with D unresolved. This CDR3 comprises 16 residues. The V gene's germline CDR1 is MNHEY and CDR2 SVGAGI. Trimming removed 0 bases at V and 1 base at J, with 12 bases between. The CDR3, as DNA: TGTGCCAGCAGTTACTCCAGGTCGAGCATTAACTATGGCTACACCTTC. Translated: CASSYSRSSINYGYTF.

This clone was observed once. CDR3 amino acids: CASSQVGRTEAFF. DNA for the CDR3: TGTGCCAGCAGCCAAGTGGGGAGGACTGAAGCTTTCTTT. This chain connects TRBV3-1 (or the pseudogene TRBV3-2) to TRBJ1-1; D unresolved. Trimming removed 1 base from V and 5 bases from J, with 8 bases in between. This CDR3 spans 13 amino acids. The germline CDR1 and CDR2 sequences are LGHDT and YNNKEL (reference sequence).

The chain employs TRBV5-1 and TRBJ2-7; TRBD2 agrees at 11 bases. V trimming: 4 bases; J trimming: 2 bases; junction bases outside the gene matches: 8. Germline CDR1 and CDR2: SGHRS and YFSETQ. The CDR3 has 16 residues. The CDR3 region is CASSPYSGGAAYEQYF. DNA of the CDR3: TGCGCCAGCAGCCCCTATAGCGGGGGGGCCGCCTACGAGCAGTACTTC.